Included here is one T cell receptor beta chain sequence, with context. What it binds is not known. A mixed TRB-A/B primer pool amplified rearranged TRB by multiplex touch-down PCR. TCRdb independently ran MiXCR on the multiplex PCR reads; one entry per CDR3 protein. Of around 9,000 distinct CDR3 sequences detected, 35% to 50% appear once; the ten largest clones hold about 12%. The V and J ends lost 5 bases and 6 bases, in that order; junction bases with no gene match: 7. The CDR3 length is 14 residues. The germline V gene has CDR1 SGHTA and CDR2 FQGNSA. The sample originates from a study of T cell repertoires in aging, cancer and after chemotherapy. For the study at large: Donor ages fell into six groups from 30 or younger up to 70 or older. Patients with glioblastoma brain tumors were sampled before and after temozolomide-based therapy. General study points: Compared with age-matched healthy donors, untreated hematological or solid cancer patients showed higher blood TCR clonality. Across the chemotherapy interval, each cancer cohort showed higher median generation probability, suggesting thymic rebound.

TCR beta rearrangements were amplified from peripheral blood genomic DNA. Sequenced input: blood. This receptor was obtained from a human donor with a solid tumor. V usage is TRBV7-2 and J usage is TRBJ2-1; 7 nucleotides agree with TRBD1. The CDR3 coding sequence is TGTGCCAGCAGCGGAGGACAGGACTTCAATGAGCAGTTCTTC. Translating gives CASSGGQDFNEQFF.